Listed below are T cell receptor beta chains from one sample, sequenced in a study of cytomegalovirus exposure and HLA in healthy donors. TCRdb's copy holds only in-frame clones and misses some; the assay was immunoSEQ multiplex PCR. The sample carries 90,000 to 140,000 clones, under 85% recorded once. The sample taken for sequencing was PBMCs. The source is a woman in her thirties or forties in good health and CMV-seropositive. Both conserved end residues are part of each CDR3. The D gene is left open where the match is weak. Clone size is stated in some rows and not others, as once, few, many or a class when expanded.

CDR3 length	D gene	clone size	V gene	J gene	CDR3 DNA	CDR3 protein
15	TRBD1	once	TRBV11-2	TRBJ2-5	TGTGCCAGCAGCTCTCTACAGGGGAGCCGGGAGACCCAGTACTTC	CASSSLQGSRETQYF
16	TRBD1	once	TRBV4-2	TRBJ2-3	TGTGCCAGCAGCCAGGGGAACAGGGGGCTGGGAGATACGCAGTATTTT	CASSQGNRGLGDTQYF
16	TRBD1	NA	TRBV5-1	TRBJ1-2	TGCGCCAGCAGCTGGGGGGACAGGGGGCGACGGCATGGCTACACCTTC	CASSWGDRGRRHGYTF
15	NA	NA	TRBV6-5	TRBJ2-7	TGTGCCAGCAGTTATTGGGCCCGAGTCAACTACGAGCAGTACTTC	CASSYWARVNYEQYF
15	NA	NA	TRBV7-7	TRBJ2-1	TGTGCTAGCAGCTCCAGACAGGCCGGTCGTAGTGAGCAGTTCTTC	CASSSRQAGRSEQFF
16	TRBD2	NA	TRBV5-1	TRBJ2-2	TGCGCCAGCAGCTTTTATAGCGGGAGGGCCCCCGGGGAGCTGTTTTTT	CASSFYSGRAPGELFF
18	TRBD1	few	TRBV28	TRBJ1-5	TGTGCCAGCAGTTTGGGACTGATACAGGGGGCGCGCAATCAGCCCCAGCATTTT	CASSLGLIQGARNQPQHF
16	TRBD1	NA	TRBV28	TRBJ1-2	TGTGCCAGCAGTACGAGGGACAGGCGCGAGAACTATGGCTACACCTTC	CASSTRDRRENYGYTF
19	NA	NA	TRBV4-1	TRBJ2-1	TGCGCCAGCAGCCAAGATTCGGGGGGCTGGCGTCTCAGGTACAATGAGCAGTTCTTC	CASSQDSGGWRLRYNEQFF
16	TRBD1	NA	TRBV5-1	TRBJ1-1	TGCGCCAGCAGCTTGGGAGGACAGGGAGGGGTCACTGAAGCTTTCTTT	CASSLGGQGGVTEAFF
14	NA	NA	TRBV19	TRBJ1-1	TGTGCCAGTAGTATATCCGGGGAAAGCACTGAAGCTTTCTTT	CASSISGESTEAFF
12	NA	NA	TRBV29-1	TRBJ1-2	TGCAGCGTACCCGGGAGCCACTATGGCTACACCTTC	CSVPGSHYGYTF
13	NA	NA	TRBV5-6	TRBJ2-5	TGTGCCAGCAGCCCCCCCATAGCAGAGACCCAGTACTTC	CASSPPIAETQYF
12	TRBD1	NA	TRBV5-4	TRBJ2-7	TGTGCCAGCAGCTGGACAGGGGGCGAGCAGTACTTC	CASSWTGGEQYF
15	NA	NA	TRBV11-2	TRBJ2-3	TGTGCCAGCAGCTTAGTGGCGCGGCCAGCGGATACGCAGTATTTT	CASSLVARPADTQYF
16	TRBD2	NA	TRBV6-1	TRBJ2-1	TGTGCCAGCAGTGCAGTGTCAGGGACTACTTACAATGAGCAGTTCTTC	CASSAVSGTTYNEQFF
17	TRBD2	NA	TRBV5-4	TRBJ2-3	TGTGCCAGCAGCTTGGGACCTAGCGGGATCGGGACAGATACGCAGTATTTT	CASSLGPSGIGTDTQYF
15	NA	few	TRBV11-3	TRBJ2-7	TGTGCCAGCAGCCCTGGAGGCGTTATTCCCTACGAGCAGTACTTC	CASSPGGVIPYEQYF
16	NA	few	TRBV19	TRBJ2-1	TGTGCCAGTCGTATTCACAGAACCATTGGATACAATGAGCAGTTCTTC	CASRIHRTIGYNEQFF
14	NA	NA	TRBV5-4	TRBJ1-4	TGTGCCAGCAGCTTGTCTGCAACTAATGAAAAACTGTTTTTT	CASSLSATNEKLFF
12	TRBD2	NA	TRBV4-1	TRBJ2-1	TGCGCCAGCAGCCAAGAAGGGACTAAAAAGTTCTTC	CASSQEGTKKFF
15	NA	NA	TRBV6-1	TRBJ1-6	TGTGCCAGCAGTGGAGACAGATTTGGCAATTCACCCCTCCACTTT	CASSGDRFGNSPLHF
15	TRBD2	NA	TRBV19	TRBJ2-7	TGTGCCAGTAGTGAAACGGGGGGTCTCTATTACGAGCAGTACTTC	CASSETGGLYYEQYF
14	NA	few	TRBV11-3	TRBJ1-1	TGTGCCAGCAGCTCAGTCGGGTCGAACACTGAAGCTTTCTTT	CASSSVGSNTEAFF
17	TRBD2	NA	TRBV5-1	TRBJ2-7	TGCGCCAGCAGCTTGCAACCAACTAGCGGGGTCTCCTACGAGCAGTACTTC	CASSLQPTSGVSYEQYF
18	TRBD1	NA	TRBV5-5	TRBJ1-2	TGTGCCAGCAGCTTGGCCGTAACTGGGACAGGGTTTGTGAATGGCTACACCTTC	CASSLAVTGTGFVNGYTF
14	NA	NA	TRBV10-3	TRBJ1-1	TGTGCCATCACCCTCTCCGGGGAGGTCGCTGAAGCTTTCTTT	CAITLSGEVAEAFF
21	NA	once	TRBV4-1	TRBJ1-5	TGCGCCAGCAGCCCTACGCCCCTACAGCGGCAGGTACAGGAGGGAAATCAGCCCCAGCATTTT	CASSPTPLQRQVQEGNQPQHF
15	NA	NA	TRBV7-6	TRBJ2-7	TGTGCCAGCAGCTGGGGCGGACGTAGCTCCTACGAGCAGTACTTC	CASSWGGRSSYEQYF
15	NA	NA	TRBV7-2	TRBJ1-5	TGTGCCAGCAGCTTAGTCCAGGGTTACAATCAGCCCCAGCATTTT	CASSLVQGYNQPQHF
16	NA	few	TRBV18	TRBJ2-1	TGTGCCAGCTCAACCTCCCTTATCGCTAGCAGCAATGAGCAGTTCTTC	CASSTSLIASSNEQFF
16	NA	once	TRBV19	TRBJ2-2	TGTGCCAGTAGTATAAACAGCGGCACGAACACCGGGGAGCTGTTTTTT	CASSINSGTNTGELFF
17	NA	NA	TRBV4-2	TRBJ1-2	TGTGCCAGCAGCCAAGAAGCAGGGACATATCCTAACTATGGCTACACCTTC	CASSQEAGTYPNYGYTF
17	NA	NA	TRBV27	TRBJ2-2	TGTGCCAGCAGTTTACGGTACCGTGGGAGTGGCACCGGGGAGCTGTTTTTT	CASSLRYRGSGTGELFF
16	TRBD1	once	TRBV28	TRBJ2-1	TGTGCCAGCAGTCCCCAGGGACAGTCTACCTACAATGAGCAGTTCTTC	CASSPQGQSTYNEQFF
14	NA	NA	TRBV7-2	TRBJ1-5	TGTGCCAGCAGCTTGTGGGCCCTCAATCAGCCCCAGCATTTT	CASSLWALNQPQHF
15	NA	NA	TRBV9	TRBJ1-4	TGTGCCAGCAGCGTTTTGTCAGGGACTAATGAAAAACTGTTTTTT	CASSVLSGTNEKLFF
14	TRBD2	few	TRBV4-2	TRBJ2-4	TGTGCCAGCAGCCAAGATCGGGGGGGTAGGATTCAGTACTTC	CASSQDRGGRIQYF
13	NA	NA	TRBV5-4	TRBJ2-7	TGTGCCAGCAGCTTTGCAAGAGACTACGAGCAGTACTTC	CASSFARDYEQYF
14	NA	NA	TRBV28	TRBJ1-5	TGTGCCAGCAGTTATGCCCGTTGGAGTCAGCCCCAGCATTTT	CASSYARWSQPQHF
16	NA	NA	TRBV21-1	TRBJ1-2	TGTGCCAGCAGCAAAGGTGCCTCCAGGGCAACTAATGGCTACACCTTC	CASSKGASRATNGYTF
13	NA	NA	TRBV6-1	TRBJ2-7	TGTGCCAGCAGTGACAGGGGCTCCTACGAGCAGTACTTC	CASSDRGSYEQYF
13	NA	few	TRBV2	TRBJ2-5	TGTGCCAGCAGTGTGGGGGCTCCAGAGACCCAGTACTTC	CASSVGAPETQYF
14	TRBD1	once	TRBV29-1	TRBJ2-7	TGCAGCGTTGAAGATATGACAGGGGGTTACGAGCAGTACTTC	CSVEDMTGGYEQYF
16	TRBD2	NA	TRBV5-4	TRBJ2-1	TGTGCCAGCAGTCAAATGCCGGGAGGTCAGATCAATGAGCAGTTCTTC	CASSQMPGGQINEQFF
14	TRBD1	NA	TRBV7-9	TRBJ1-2	TGTGCCAGCAGCTTAAGCGACAGGGAGGCTGGCTACACCTTC	CASSLSDREAGYTF